The sequence of this TCR beta chain was determined in a study of breast tumors, draining lymph nodes, adjacent tissues. The CDR3 is 13 residues long. Trimming left V 4 bases short and J 9 bases short, with 13 bases between. CDR1 SGDLS and CDR2 YYNGEE come from the germline V gene. One entry per CDR3 protein, called by TCRdb with MiXCR from the multiplex PCR reads. Of under 80,000 distinct CDR3 sequences in the sample, 40% to 55% were seen once. This clonotype was detected many times. Its cognate antigen is unknown. Points from the study as a whole: Tumor repertoires ranked between lymph nodes and nontumor tissue in diversity, with V and J gene preferences.

The clonotype comes from a female donor with breast cancer. Some clones in this sample may be carry-over from other donors' samples. Sequencing input: breast tumor tissue. The J gene is TRBJ2-2, the V gene TRBV9; D gene ambiguous. CDR3: CASSPLMARELFF. DNA for the CDR3: TGTGCCAGCAGCCCCTTAATGGCGCGGGAGCTGTTTTTT.